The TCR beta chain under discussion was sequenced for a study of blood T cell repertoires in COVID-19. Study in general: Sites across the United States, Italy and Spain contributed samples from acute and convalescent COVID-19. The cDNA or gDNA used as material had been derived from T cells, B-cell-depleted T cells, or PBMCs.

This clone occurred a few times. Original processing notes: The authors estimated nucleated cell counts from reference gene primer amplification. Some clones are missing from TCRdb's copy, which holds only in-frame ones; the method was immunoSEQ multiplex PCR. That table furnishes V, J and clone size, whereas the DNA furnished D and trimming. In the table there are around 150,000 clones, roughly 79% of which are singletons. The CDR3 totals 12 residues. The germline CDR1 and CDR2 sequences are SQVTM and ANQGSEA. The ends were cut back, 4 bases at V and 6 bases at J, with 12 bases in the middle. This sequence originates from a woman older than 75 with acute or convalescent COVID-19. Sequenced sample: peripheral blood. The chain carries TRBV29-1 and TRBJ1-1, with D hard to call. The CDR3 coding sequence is TGCAGCGTTGTGGTCGAGTACGCTGAAGCTTTCTTT. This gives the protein CSVVVEYAEAFF.